Listed below are T cell receptor beta chains from one sample, sequenced in a study of cytomegalovirus exposure and HLA in healthy donors. TCRdb's table, derived via immunoSEQ multiplex PCR, lists solely in-frame clones and lacks some. The table lists around 150,000 clones, approximately 85% of them singletons. Sequencing used PBMCs. These receptors came from a man aged 18 to 29 in good health and CMV-seropositive. Each CDR3 is given with its conserved first and last residue. A D gene is named only where the DNA matches it firmly. Not every row has a clone size; where given, it reads once, few, many or a size class.

NA,NA,TRBV18,TRBJ2-3,TGTGCCAGCTCACCCCAACAGGGCGACACAGATACGCAGTATTTT,CASSPQQGDTDTQYF
once,NA,TRBV19,TRBJ1-2,TGTGCCAGTAGTTCCGTGACCGGGTCAAGCTATAGCTACACCTTC,CASSSVTGSSYSYTF
NA,TRBD1,TRBV5-4,TRBJ1-1,TGTGCCAGCAGCTTGGCACAGGGGCCATCCCACACTGAAGCTTTCTTT,CASSLAQGPSHTEAFF
once,TRBD2,TRBV9,TRBJ2-3,TGTGCCAGCAGCGTTTTCTCCCCGGGGGGGTACACAGATACGCAGTATTTT,CASSVFSPGGYTDTQYF
NA,TRBD2,TRBV5-6,TRBJ2-3,TGTGCCAGCAGCACGGGACTAGGGGATACGCAGTATTTT,CASSTGLGDTQYF
NA,NA,TRBV7-9,TRBJ1-4,TGTGCCAGCAGCTTAGGGCAGGGCCAGATTGCAACTAATGAAAAACTGTTTTTT,CASSLGQGQIATNEKLFF
NA,TRBD1,TRBV6-6,TRBJ1-2,TGTGCCACCCACGGGTTTGCAGGGGGAGGCACCTTC,CATHGFAGGGTF
once,NA,TRBV5-1,TRBJ1-6,TGCGCCAGCAGCTTGGTGACAGGAGCACTCGAATATAATTCACCCCTCCACTTT,CASSLVTGALEYNSPLHF
once,NA,TRBV7-2,TRBJ1-2,TGTGCCAGCAGCTTAGAAACAGCTAACTATGGCTACACCTTC,CASSLETANYGYTF
NA,TRBD2,TRBV11-2,TRBJ2-2,TGTGCCAGCAGCCCAATAGCGGGACTCACCGGGGAGCTGTTTTTT,CASSPIAGLTGELFF
NA,TRBD1,TRBV12-5,TRBJ2-3,TGTGCTAGTGTTAAGAACAGGGGGAGGAGCACAGATACGCAGTATTTT,CASVKNRGRSTDTQYF
few,NA,TRBV29-1,TRBJ1-2,TGCAGCGTTACGATGACAGGCCACTACACCTTC,CSVTMTGHYTF
NA,NA,TRBV12-5,TRBJ2-3,TGTGCTAGTGCCCGACCGGGGGAAACAGATACGCAGTATTTT,CASARPGETDTQYF
once,NA,TRBV9,TRBJ1-1,TGTGCCAGCAGCGTAGGTCCCGGGGGCACTGAAGCTTTCTTT,CASSVGPGGTEAFF
NA,NA,TRBV7-2,TRBJ2-5,TGTGCCAGCAGCTACCAGGGTTGGGAGACCCAGTACTTC,CASSYQGWETQYF
NA,NA,TRBV14,TRBJ1-1,TGTGCCAGCAGCCTAGGACAGTTGAACACTGAAGCTTTCTTT,CASSLGQLNTEAFF
NA,NA,TRBV7-2,TRBJ2-7,TGTGCCAGCAGCTTAGGGAAGGGAGCGGGCCGTACCTACGAGCAGTACTTC,CASSLGKGAGRTYEQYF
NA,NA,TRBV30,TRBJ2-3,TGTGCCTGGAGTGGTCAGGGAACAGATACGCAGTATTTT,CAWSGQGTDTQYF
NA,TRBD1,TRBV4-2,TRBJ2-2,TGTGCCAGCAGTCGATCCTACTACTGGGACAGGGGGCTTGACACCGGGGAGCTGTTTTTT,CASSRSYYWDRGLDTGELFF
NA,NA,TRBV7-9,TRBJ2-1,TGTGCCAGCAGCTTTGAGCTGGCGGGGGCCGAGCAGTTCTTC,CASSFELAGAEQFF
NA,NA,TRBV7-2,TRBJ2-3,TGTGCCAGCAGGGGGGGTTACGGCACAGATACGCAGTATTTT,CASRGGYGTDTQYF
NA,NA,TRBV7-9,TRBJ2-7,TGTGCCAGCAGCTGGGGCAATTACGAGCAGTACTTC,CASSWGNYEQYF
NA,NA,TRBV18,TRBJ1-1,TGTGCCAGCTCACCATACGCCACAGAGAACACTGAAGCTTTCTTT,CASSPYATENTEAFF
NA,TRBD1,TRBV16,TRBJ1-1,TGTGCCAGCAGCCAAGGGACAGGGGGAACCACTGAAGCTTTCTTT,CASSQGTGGTTEAFF
NA,TRBD2,TRBV7-3,TRBJ2-3,TGTGCCAGCAGCTCGAACCAGGGAGGGGCAGATACGCAGTATTTT,CASSSNQGGADTQYF
NA,TRBD1,TRBV7-9,TRBJ2-2,TGTGCCAGCAGCTTTACCATAAGGGGGCCGGCCGGGGAGCTGTTTTTT,CASSFTIRGPAGELFF
NA,NA,TRBV5-4,TRBJ2-7,TGTGCCAGCAGCTTGGGGACGCGGGCGGACGAGCAGTACTTC,CASSLGTRADEQYF
NA,NA,TRBV5-1,TRBJ2-3,TGCGCCAGCAGCTCATCGACAGGCCCCGCAGATACGCAGTATTTT,CASSSSTGPADTQYF
NA,NA,TRBV5-3,TRBJ2-1,TGTGCCAGAGGAGAGCGTCTCTGGGGGCACCCGTTGGAGAATGAGCAGTTCTTC,CARGERLWGHPLENEQFF
NA,TRBD1,TRBV5-1,TRBJ2-7,TGCGCCAGCAGCGGGTGGACAGGGGGCTCCTCCTACGAGCAGTACTTC,CASSGWTGGSSYEQYF
NA,NA,TRBV4-3,TRBJ2-7,TGCGCCAGCAGCCGAAAAGCCCCGGGAACAGGGTCGCCCTACGAGCAGTACTTC,CASSRKAPGTGSPYEQYF
NA,NA,TRBV11-3,TRBJ2-2,TGTGCCAGCAGCTTAGTGGGGCTTCAAGGCACCGGGGAGCTGTTTTTT,CASSLVGLQGTGELFF
once,TRBD1,TRBV4-1,TRBJ1-1,TGCGCCAGCAGCCAAGATCCCCCGGGACAGGGTCATCCTGAAGCTTTCTTT,CASSQDPPGQGHPEAFF
NA,TRBD1,TRBV2,TRBJ2-7,TGTGCCAGCGCGACAGGGGTGTACGAGCAGTACTTC,CASATGVYEQYF
NA,TRBD2,TRBV5-4,TRBJ2-3,TGTGCCAGCAGCTTGTCACTAGCGGGGACAGATACGCAGTATTTT,CASSLSLAGTDTQYF
NA,TRBD1,TRBV14,TRBJ2-5,TGTGCCAGCAGCCAAGGGACAGGGTCAGAGACCCAGTACTTC,CASSQGTGSETQYF
once,NA,TRBV19,TRBJ2-7,TGTGCCAGTAACACAGAATCCTACGAGCAGTACTTC,CASNTESYEQYF
NA,TRBD2,TRBV30,TRBJ2-1,TGTGCCTGGAGTCTTCTAGCGGGGTCCTACAATGAGCAGTTCTTC,CAWSLLAGSYNEQFF
NA,NA,TRBV5-1,TRBJ1-1,TGCGCCAGCAGCTTGGACAGAGCGAACACTGAAGCTTTCTTT,CASSLDRANTEAFF
few,NA,TRBV7-9,TRBJ1-1,TGTGCCAGCAGCTCGACTGTGAACACTGAAGCTTTCTTT,CASSSTVNTEAFF
once,TRBD1,TRBV4-3,TRBJ1-2,TGCGCCAGCAGGAAACGCGTGGGACAGGGAGACTATGGCTACACCTTC,CASRKRVGQGDYGYTF
NA,NA,TRBV5-6,TRBJ2-7,TGTGCCAGCAGCTTATCCCCCCTCGACGAGCAGTACTTC,CASSLSPLDEQYF
NA,TRBD1,TRBV7-7,TRBJ2-3,TGTGCCAGCAGCCAGACAGGGGGCCGAGATACGCAGTATTTT,CASSQTGGRDTQYF
few,NA,TRBV5-1,TRBJ2-3,TGCGCCAGCAGCTGGGGCAGGGAAGATACGCAGTATTTT,CASSWGREDTQYF
NA,TRBD2,TRBV10-3,TRBJ2-3,TGTGCCATCAGTGATGTAGCGGGCAGCACAGATACGCAGTATTTT,CAISDVAGSTDTQYF
NA,TRBD2,TRBV5-8,TRBJ2-7,TGTGCCAGCAGCTCCGGGACTAGAAGGCTCGAGCAGTACTTC,CASSSGTRRLEQYF
NA,TRBD1,TRBV14,TRBJ1-1,TGTGCCAGCAGCCAATTTACGGCCCCGGGACAGGGGGCCGGGAACACTGAAGCTTTCTTT,CASSQFTAPGQGAGNTEAFF
NA,NA,TRBV27,TRBJ2-1,TGTGCCAGCAGTTTACGTCGTGATGAGCAGTTCTTC,CASSLRRDEQFF
NA,TRBD1,TRBV27,TRBJ2-2,TGTGCCAGCAGTTCCAACCCGGGACAGGGTTATGCTCCGAACACCGGGGAGCTGTTTTTT,CASSSNPGQGYAPNTGELFF
NA,TRBD1,TRBV7-3,TRBJ2-2,TGTGCCAGCAGCTTAAACCGGGACAGTCAGAACACCGGGGAGCTGTTTTTT,CASSLNRDSQNTGELFF
NA,TRBD1,TRBV7-2,TRBJ2-4,TGTGCCAGCAGCACACGAGGACCAGCCGGGACAGGGAAAGGAAACATTCAGTACTTC,CASSTRGPAGTGKGNIQYF
NA,NA,TRBV5-1,TRBJ2-3,TGCGCCAGCAGCTCAGGACAGACAGATACGCAGTATTTT,CASSSGQTDTQYF
few,NA,TRBV30,TRBJ2-1,TGTGCCTGGAGTGTACAGGGTAATGAGCAGTTCTTC,CAWSVQGNEQFF